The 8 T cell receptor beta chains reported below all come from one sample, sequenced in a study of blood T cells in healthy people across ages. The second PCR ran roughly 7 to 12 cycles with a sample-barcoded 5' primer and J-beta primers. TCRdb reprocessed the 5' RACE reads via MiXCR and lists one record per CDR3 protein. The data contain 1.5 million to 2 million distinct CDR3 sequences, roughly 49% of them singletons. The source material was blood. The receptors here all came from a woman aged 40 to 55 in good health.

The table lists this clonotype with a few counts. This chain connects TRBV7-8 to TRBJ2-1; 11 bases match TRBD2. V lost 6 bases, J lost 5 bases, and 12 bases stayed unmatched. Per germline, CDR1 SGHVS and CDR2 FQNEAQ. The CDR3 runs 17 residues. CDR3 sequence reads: CASRDTSGTSGNNEQFF. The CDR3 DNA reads TGTGCCAGCAGGGACACTTCCGGGACTAGCGGCAACAATGAGCAGTTCTTC.

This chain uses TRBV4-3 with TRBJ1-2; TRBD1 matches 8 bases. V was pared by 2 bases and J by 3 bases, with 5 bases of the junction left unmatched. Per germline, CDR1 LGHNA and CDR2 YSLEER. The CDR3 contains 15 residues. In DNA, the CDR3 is TGCGCCAGCAGCCAAACTCAGGGGGCTGACTATGGCTACACCTTC. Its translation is CASSQTQGADYGYTF.

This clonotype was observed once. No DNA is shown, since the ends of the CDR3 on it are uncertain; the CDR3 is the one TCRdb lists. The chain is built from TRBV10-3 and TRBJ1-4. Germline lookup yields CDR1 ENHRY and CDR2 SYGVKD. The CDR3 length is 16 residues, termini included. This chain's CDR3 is CAISEVAGGTNEKPFF.

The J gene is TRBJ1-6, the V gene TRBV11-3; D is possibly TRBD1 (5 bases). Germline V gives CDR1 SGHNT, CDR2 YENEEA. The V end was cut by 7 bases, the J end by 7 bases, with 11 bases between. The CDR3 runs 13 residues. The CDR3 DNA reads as TGTGCCAGCAACCGGGACTACAATTCACCCCTCCACTTT. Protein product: CASNRDYNSPLHF.

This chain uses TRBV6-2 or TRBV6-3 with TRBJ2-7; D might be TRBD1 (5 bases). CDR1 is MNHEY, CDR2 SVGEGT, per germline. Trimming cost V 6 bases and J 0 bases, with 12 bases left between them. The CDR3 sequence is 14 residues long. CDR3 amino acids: CASRPETDSYEQYF. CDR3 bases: TGTGCCAGCAGACCCGAGACAGACTCCTACGAGCAGTACTTC.

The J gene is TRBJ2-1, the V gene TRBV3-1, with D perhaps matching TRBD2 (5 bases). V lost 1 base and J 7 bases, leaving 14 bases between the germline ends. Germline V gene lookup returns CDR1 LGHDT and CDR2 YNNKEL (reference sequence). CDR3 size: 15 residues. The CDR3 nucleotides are TGTGCCAGCAGCCAAGCGAATTTAGGAGGAAATGAGCAGTTCTTC. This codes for CASSQANLGGNEQFF.

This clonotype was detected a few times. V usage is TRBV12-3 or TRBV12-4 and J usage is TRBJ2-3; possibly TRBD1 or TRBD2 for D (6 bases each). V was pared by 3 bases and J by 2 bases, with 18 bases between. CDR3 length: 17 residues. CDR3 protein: CASSFLLGGTNTDTQYF. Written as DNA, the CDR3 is TGTGCCAGCAGTTTTTTGCTAGGGGGGACAAACACAGATACGCAGTATTTT.

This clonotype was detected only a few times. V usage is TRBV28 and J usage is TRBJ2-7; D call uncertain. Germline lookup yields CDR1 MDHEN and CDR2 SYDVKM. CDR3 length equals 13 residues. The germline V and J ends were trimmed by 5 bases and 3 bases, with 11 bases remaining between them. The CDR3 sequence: CASSLDTFYEQYF. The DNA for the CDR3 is TGTGCCAGCAGTCTTGATACCTTCTACGAGCAGTACTTC.